Described below is a single TCR beta chain sequence and its context. These data are taken from a study of blood T cell repertoires in COVID-19. In the study overall: From the United States, Italy and Spain came samples of acute and convalescent COVID-19. In each case, the material was cDNA or gDNA derived from T cells, B-cell-depleted T cells, or PBMCs.

Study processing details: Scientists estimated how many nucleated cells there were by amplifying reference gene primers. Data came from immunoSEQ multiplex PCR; TCRdb stores just in-frame clones and leaves some out. Clone size and V and J calls were adopted from that table, with D and trimming inferred from the DNA. Of about 180,000 clones in the sample, more than 85% are singletons; the top ten hold under 0.7%. It was during active infection that Seattle patients were enrolled and then longitudinally followed. Germline loops: CDR1 MDHEN, CDR2 SYDVKM. The CDR3 has 14 residues. V lost 6 bases and J lost 4; bases outside the gene matches: 7.

The rearrangement uses TRBV28 and TRBJ1-1; 8 nucleotides agree with TRBD1. The clonotype comes from a man in his sixties with COVID-19, enrolled during active disease. Material for sequencing was peripheral blood. CDR3 DNA: TGTGCCAGCAGGGACAGGGTCATGGTCACTGAAGCTTTCTTT. This gives the protein CASRDRVMVTEAFF.